This T cell receptor (beta chain) was recorded in a study of T cells after yellow fever vaccination. Study conclusions and caveats: Within FACS-sorted repertoires, abundant clonotypes contaminating from the bulk population could be present. The study re-detected most primary-vaccination clones after the booster (roughly 95% CD4, roughly 85% CD8).

One entry per CDR3 protein results from TCRdb running MiXCR on the 5' RACE reads. This sample yields about 320,000 distinct CDR3 sequences, of which under 15% are seen a single time; roughly 3% belongs to the top ten. Note on this clonotype: The antigen remains unidentified.

J was trimmed by 7 bases and V by 6 bases; bases with no gene match: 5. CDR1 is SGHRS and CDR2 is YFSETQ in the germline V gene. This CDR3 contains 13 residues. This TCR came from a man younger than 35 who received the YFV17D yellow fever vaccine. Material: CD4+ T cells sorted from PBMCs, obtained 15 days after the yellow fever booster vaccination. The chain employs TRBV5-1 and TRBJ2-2, with 8 bases that match TRBD1. CDR3 DNA: TGCGCCAGCACCGTACAGGGGGGCGGGGAGCTGTTTTTT. It yields the protein CASTVQGGGELFF.